This is a list of T cell receptor beta chains from one sample in a study of cytomegalovirus exposure and HLA in healthy donors. Assay used: immunoSEQ multiplex PCR; TCRdb lists only in-frame clones, some missing. This table holds about 130,000 clones, 80% to 85% found once. The sequenced sample consisted of PBMCs. These TCRs come from a boy younger than 18 in good health and CMV-seronegative. CDR3s leave out the opening cysteine and the closing phenylalanine or tryptophan.

CDR3 length | J gene | V gene | CDR3 protein
14 | TRBJ1-4 | TRBV4-1 | ASSQTPAPTNEKLF
15 | TRBJ2-6 | TRBV7-2 | ASSLLAGVAGANVLT
12 | TRBJ1-4 | TRBV19 | ASSISGSNEKLF
14 | TRBJ2-3 | TRBV2 | ASIVGLAGSTDTQY
16 | TRBJ2-7 | TRBV9 | ASSSRDGQTSGGYEQY
11 | TRBJ2-2 | TRBV30 | AWTLGRGGELF
14 | TRBJ2-1 | TRBV7-2 | ASSLSSIRELGEQF
12 | TRBJ2-1 | TRBV7-9 | ASSLVAGLNEQF
9 | TRBJ2-7 | TRBV30 | ALQMTYEQY
11 | TRBJ1-5 | TRBV19 | ASSILQGQPQH
11 | TRBJ1-1 | TRBV4-3 | ASSQDRGTEAF
13 | TRBJ2-1 | TRBV30 | AWNYGGSSYNEQF
13 | TRBJ2-7 | TRBV27 | ASSTGRAAYYEQY
10 | TRBJ2-5 | TRBV18 | ASSPSAGTQY